These T cell receptor beta chains were read from a single sample in a study of memory CD4+ T cells and cytomegalovirus serostatus. The protocol was immunoSEQ multiplex PCR, while the TCRdb copy is restricted to in-frame clones and leaves out a portion. The sample has tens of thousands of clones; about 80% are singletons. The sequenced sample was memory CD4+ T cells from blood. The receptors here all came from an adult in good health and CMV-seropositive. CDR3s include the opening cysteine and the closing phenylalanine or tryptophan. The D gene is left open where the match is weak. A row's size may be missing; if present it is once, few, many or a size class.

cdr3_nt: TGTGCCAGCAGTGAAAGGGGGAAAGGCTACACCTTC
cdr3_aa: CASSERGKGYTF
d_call: NA
clone_size: once
j_call: TRBJ1-2
v_call: TRBV2

cdr3_nt: TGTGCCAGCTCACCAAGGGAGGACTACGAGCAGTACTTC
cdr3_aa: CASSPREDYEQYF
d_call: NA
clone_size: NA
j_call: TRBJ2-7
v_call: TRBV18

cdr3_nt: TGTGCCAGCGGCGGGTGGGGGCCAGGGAACACCGGGGAGCTGTTTTTT
cdr3_aa: CASGGWGPGNTGELFF
d_call: NA
clone_size: NA
j_call: TRBJ2-2
v_call: TRBV5-6

cdr3_nt: TGTGCCAGCAGGAACTCCCGGACAGGGCCCTACGAGCAGTACTTC
cdr3_aa: CASRNSRTGPYEQYF
d_call: TRBD1
clone_size: NA
j_call: TRBJ2-7
v_call: TRBV6-5

cdr3_nt: TGTGCCAGCTCACCACGGACAGGGGGCGGAGAGACCCAGTACTTC
cdr3_aa: CASSPRTGGGETQYF
d_call: TRBD1
clone_size: NA
j_call: TRBJ2-5
v_call: TRBV18

cdr3_nt: TGCGCCAGCAGCCTAGGGGGCGCGTCCGGGGAGCTGTTTTTT
cdr3_aa: CASSLGGASGELFF
d_call: TRBD1
clone_size: NA
j_call: TRBJ2-2
v_call: TRBV5-1

cdr3_nt: TGTGCCAGCAACGCCCGCGGGGTCGGGGAGCTGTTTTTT
cdr3_aa: CASNARGVGELFF
d_call: NA
clone_size: NA
j_call: TRBJ2-2
v_call: TRBV9

cdr3_nt: TGTGCCAGCAGCCCCTCGACAGTCTACGAGCAGTACTTC
cdr3_aa: CASSPSTVYEQYF
d_call: NA
clone_size: NA
j_call: TRBJ2-7
v_call: TRBV7-2

cdr3_nt: TGTGCCAGCAGCCCGAGAGGGGGGGGAAGGGAGACCCAGTACTTC
cdr3_aa: CASSPRGGGRETQYF
d_call: NA
clone_size: NA
j_call: TRBJ2-5
v_call: TRBV11-2

cdr3_nt: TGTGCCAGCAGCTCTTACAGACTAGCGGGGGCTAGCCTGCGTGAGCAGTTCTTC
cdr3_aa: CASSSYRLAGASLREQFF
d_call: TRBD2
clone_size: NA
j_call: TRBJ2-1
v_call: TRBV7-2

cdr3_nt: TGTGCCAGCCTAAGGAATGGGGGGGGCGTACCGAGCTCCTACAATGAGCAGTTCTTC
cdr3_aa: CASLRNGGGVPSSYNEQFF
d_call: NA
clone_size: NA
j_call: TRBJ2-1
v_call: TRBV7-6

cdr3_nt: TGTGCCAGCGGACGTGTATGGGACACTGAAGCTTTCTTT
cdr3_aa: CASGRVWDTEAFF
d_call: NA
clone_size: NA
j_call: TRBJ1-1
v_call: TRBV6-1

cdr3_nt: TGTGCCAGCAGTGAAGAGGGGACTGGGGCCAACGTCCTGACTTTC
cdr3_aa: CASSEEGTGANVLTF
d_call: NA
clone_size: NA
j_call: TRBJ2-6
v_call: TRBV25-1

cdr3_nt: TGCGCCAGCAGCCGGCAGGGACAGTTACAAGAGACCCAGTACTTC
cdr3_aa: CASSRQGQLQETQYF
d_call: TRBD1
clone_size: NA
j_call: TRBJ2-5
v_call: TRBV5-1

cdr3_nt: TGTGCCAGCAGTAGCGGGGGGGCGAACACCGGGGAGCTGTTTTTT
cdr3_aa: CASSSGGANTGELFF
d_call: TRBD2
clone_size: NA
j_call: TRBJ2-2
v_call: TRBV9

cdr3_nt: TGTGCCAGCAGTTACTCGGCGGGGGTCGGAAACACCATATATTTT
cdr3_aa: CASSYSAGVGNTIYF
d_call: NA
clone_size: NA
j_call: TRBJ1-3
v_call: TRBV6-5

cdr3_nt: TGCAGCGTTTCCCCCGATGGACAGGGCAGCACCGGGGAGCTGTTTTTT
cdr3_aa: CSVSPDGQGSTGELFF
d_call: TRBD1
clone_size: NA
j_call: TRBJ2-2
v_call: TRBV29-1

cdr3_nt: TGCGCCAGCAGCCAAGATAGGCAGGCACGCTACGAGCAGTACTTC
cdr3_aa: CASSQDRQARYEQYF
d_call: NA
clone_size: NA
j_call: TRBJ2-7
v_call: TRBV4-1

cdr3_nt: TGTGCCAGCAGCTTGGGGGGACAGGGGGCGTCTGCTTATGGCTACACCTTC
cdr3_aa: CASSLGGQGASAYGYTF
d_call: TRBD1
clone_size: few
j_call: TRBJ1-2
v_call: TRBV5-4

cdr3_nt: TGTGCCAGCAGTGACGTATTGAATCAGCCCCAGCATTTT
cdr3_aa: CASSDVLNQPQHF
d_call: NA
clone_size: NA
j_call: TRBJ1-5
v_call: TRBV6-1

cdr3_nt: TGTGCCAGCTTCCCCGGGACAGGCCCTGGCTACACCTTC
cdr3_aa: CASFPGTGPGYTF
d_call: TRBD1
clone_size: NA
j_call: TRBJ1-2
v_call: TRBV18

cdr3_nt: TGTGCCAGCCGAGGGGCAAGAATAACCGGGGAGCTGTTTTTT
cdr3_aa: CASRGARITGELFF
d_call: NA
clone_size: NA
j_call: TRBJ2-2
v_call: TRBV2

cdr3_nt: TGTGCCAGCAGCTCCCGGCGGGAGAACGAGCAGTACTTC
cdr3_aa: CASSSRRENEQYF
d_call: TRBD2
clone_size: NA
j_call: TRBJ2-7
v_call: TRBV7-3

cdr3_nt: TGTGCCAGCAGCCGAAGCCCTAACACAGATACGCAGTATTTT
cdr3_aa: CASSRSPNTDTQYF
d_call: NA
clone_size: NA
j_call: TRBJ2-3
v_call: TRBV7-3

cdr3_nt: TGTGCCAGTCTTGGTAATGGGGCTGGGGCCAACGTCCTGACTTTC
cdr3_aa: CASLGNGAGANVLTF
d_call: NA
clone_size: NA
j_call: TRBJ2-6
v_call: TRBV19

cdr3_nt: TGTGCCAGCAGTTGGGAGGGCACAGATACGCAGTATTTT
cdr3_aa: CASSWEGTDTQYF
d_call: NA
clone_size: NA
j_call: TRBJ2-3
v_call: TRBV9